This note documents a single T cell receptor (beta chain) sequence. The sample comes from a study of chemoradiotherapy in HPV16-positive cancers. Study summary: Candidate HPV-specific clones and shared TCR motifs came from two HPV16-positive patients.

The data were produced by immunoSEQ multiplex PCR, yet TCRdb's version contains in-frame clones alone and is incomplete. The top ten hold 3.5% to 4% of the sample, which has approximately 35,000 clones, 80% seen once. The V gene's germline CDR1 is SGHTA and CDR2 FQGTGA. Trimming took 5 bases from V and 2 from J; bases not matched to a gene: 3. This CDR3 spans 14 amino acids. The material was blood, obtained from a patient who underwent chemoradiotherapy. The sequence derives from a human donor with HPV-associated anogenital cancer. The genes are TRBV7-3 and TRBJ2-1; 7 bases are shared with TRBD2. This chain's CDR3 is CASSPGGTYNEQFF. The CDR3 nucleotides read TGTGCCAGCAGCCCGGGGGGAACCTACAATGAGCAGTTCTTC.